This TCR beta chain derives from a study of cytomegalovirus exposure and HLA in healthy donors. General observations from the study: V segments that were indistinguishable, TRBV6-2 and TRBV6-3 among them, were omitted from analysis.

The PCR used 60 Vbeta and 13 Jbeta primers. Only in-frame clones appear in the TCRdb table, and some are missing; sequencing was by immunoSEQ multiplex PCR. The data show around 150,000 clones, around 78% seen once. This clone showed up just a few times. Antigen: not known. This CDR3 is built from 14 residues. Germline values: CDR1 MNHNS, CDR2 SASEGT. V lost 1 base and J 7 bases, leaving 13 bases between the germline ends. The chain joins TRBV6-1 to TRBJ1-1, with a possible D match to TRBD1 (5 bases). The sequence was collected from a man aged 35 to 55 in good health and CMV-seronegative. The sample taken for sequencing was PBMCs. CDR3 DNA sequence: TGTGCCAGCAGTGAAGGTAGGGGAGGGGATGAAGCTTTCTTT. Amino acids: CASSEGRGGDEAFF.